This TCR beta chain comes out of a study of shared clonotypes between healthy human individuals. Study-wide points: Limited genetic and exposure-history diversity came from having few donors. Compared with memory subsets, naive subsets generally had larger estimated richness.

Donors were Caucasian adults residing in Nashville, Tennessee, USA. On this clone: Its antigen is currently unknown.

Generated by immunoSEQ multiplex PCR, the TCRdb table keeps only in-frame clones and is missing some. The repertoire holds 2 million to 2.5 million clones, with 85% to 95% as singletons. The specimen sequenced was naive CD4+ T cells from PBMCs. Described subset: CD45RA+ positively selected. The receptor was isolated from a man between 18 and 29 years old in good health. Some clones in this sample may be carry-over from other donors' samples.

CDR3 protein: CAADAAGGSTDTQYF. In nucleotides, the CDR3 is TGTGCCGCGGATGCTGCCGGGGGCAGCACAGATACGCAGTATTTT. This chain uses TRBV28 with TRBJ2-3; D assignment may be TRBD1 or TRBD2 (6 bases each). Trimming pared 11 bases from V and 0 bases from J, leaving 18 bases between. Germline V gene sequence: CDR1 MDHEN, CDR2 SYDVKM. The CDR3 spans 15 residues.